This record looks at one T cell receptor beta chain sequence and its context. This clone was found a few times. What this receptor recognizes is not known. Within one base of it there is no much larger clone, and no base qualities were kept. Its CDR3 holds 13 amino acids, cysteine through phenylalanine. CDR3 DNA is the only sequence kept; it has 39 bases, read in frame from the first base. The germline V gene provides CDR1 SGHRS and CDR2 YFSETQ. The library relied on the immunoSEQ multiplex PCR assay. For the multiplex PCR, a mixture combining 60 forward primers for TCR Vbeta segments and 13 reverse primers for TCR Jbeta segments was used. The CDR3 region of rearranged TCR beta genes was amplified from genomic DNA with a multiplex PCR assay. On the Illumina HiSeq System, the amplified TCR beta libraries were sequenced as 87-base-pair reads. Per the authors' processing: A later analysis tallied 80 million to 95 million unique TCR beta chains across the 666 repertoires, and 10 million to 11 million of those chains were shared by two or more donors. To remove PCR and sequencing errors, raw reads were error-corrected and collapsed into unique sequences using a nearest-neighbor algorithm that merged closely related sequences. V, D and J gene segments were assigned by aligning CDR3 sequences to IMGT reference sequences. For a sequence to be retained, at least a six-nucleotide match to both a V gene segment and a J gene segment was required. Rearrangements were classified as productive when the CDR3 lacked stop codons and remained in frame with V and J, and all other rearrangements were classified as non-productive. CDR3 was defined according to IMGT convention as the region running from the second conserved V-encoded cysteine to the conserved J-encoded phenylalanine. The earlier analysis of approximately 590 of the donors excluded any sequence lacking an unambiguous match to a single V gene segment. In an earlier analysis of about 590 of the donors, a V segment was called functional when productive rearrangements were above 56.7%, and segregating when the standard deviation between donors exceeded 5%. A statistical classification framework was built for diagnosing cytomegalovirus status from the catalog of TCR beta chain sequences. In a later analysis, V and J genes were assigned by comparing TCR nucleotide sequences against IMGT/GENE-DB human TR gene sequences. In a later analysis, CDR3 sequences and most-parsimonious VDJ recombination scenarios were assigned using the TCRdist pipeline. In a later analysis, every TCR beta chain was defined by the combination of its CDR3 amino acid sequence and its V-gene family, and reads without a unique V-gene family were dropped. In a later analysis, approximately 640 highly shared, low-generation-probability nucleotide sequences were removed to address suspected cross-contamination and a sequencing artifact. In a later analysis, a clonal expansion index for each public chain was calculated from normalized within-repertoire ranks of inferred template counts. A later analysis computed generation probabilities with a VDJ recombination model fitted to out-of-frame rearrangements, and checked the results against IGoR. Hypergeometric tests were used in a later analysis to score TCR-TCR, TCR-HLA and TCR-CMV co-occurrence, with a repertoire-size bias correction applied to the TCR pairs. To estimate false discovery rates, a later analysis permuted the HLA or CMV assignments 20 times. In a later analysis, co-occurring TCRs were grouped using DBSCAN, and TCRdist sequence similarity was added for clustering within HLA-allele-positive subsets. Repertoires with fewer than 30,000 or more than 120,000 public chains, plus five repertoires with anomalous nucleotide sharing, were excluded from co-occurrence clustering. The immuneACCESS repertoire file appears here via TCRdb, limited to in-frame rearrangements. These files lack a portion of the clones; in checked studies, under half of the deficit traces to unresolved V genes, and the cause of the others is not known. The V and J calls and clone size were taken over from that table, and D and trimming were inferred from the DNA. This sample comprises 150,000 to 160,000 clones, roughly 70% of them detected only once. The ten top clones hold about 2.1% of the sample.

In total, 630 or so healthy bone marrow donors made up the cohort. At the time of sampling, all cohort members were nominally healthy, though unrecorded immune exposures were likely present. The donor was CMV seronegative and belonged to the group of around 350 seronegative cohort members. A peripheral blood sample was provided by each donor, and peripheral blood mononuclear cells were used for TCR beta sequencing. The Qiagen DNeasy Blood Extraction Kit was used to extract genomic DNA from the blood cell samples. This record comes from a study of cytomegalovirus exposure and HLA in healthy donors listed by TCRdb under 2017. About the investigation overall: An earlier analysis of roughly 570 of the donors reported about 300 Gb of sequence data and 117 million unique TCR beta sequences obtained from around 180 million T cells. Around 330 gigabases of sequencing data and 70 million to 95 million unique TCR sequences made up an early release that covered several hundred HLA-typed donors. Of the approximately 400 genotyped donors, over 65% fell in the genetic ancestry cluster associated with self-reported Caucasian donors. The study aimed to test whether signatures of past pathogen exposure could be identified by cataloging public T cell receptors. The T cell repertoires of roughly 660 subjects were profiled by immunosequencing and related to cytomegalovirus serostatus. Besides the first cohort of some 670 subjects, a separate validation cohort made up of 120 or so different subjects was used. To predict cytomegalovirus infection status, the study combined high-throughput TCR immunosequencing, statistical association of individual TCRs with disease status, and machine learning. A later analysis re-examined previously published TCR beta repertoires from several hundred donors and added high-resolution HLA genotyping to investigate patterns of TCR occurrence. Rather than using new phenotypic data, the later analysis identified candidate immune exposures from TCR beta sequences and from how often those sequences occurred across donors. An earlier analysis of about 620 of the donors applied high-throughput TCR beta sequencing to assess whether each TCR beta V gene segment acted as functional or pseudogenic. Donor age, sex, ethnicity and CMV serostatus were compiled together with the repertoire data. A later genetic analysis took genome-wide SNP genotypes for about 55% of the 666 donors and used that subset as a discovery cohort. Every repertoire in the discovery cohort had been generated on one and the same sequencing platform. HLA typing included class I and class II loci at four-digit resolution. Typing coverage differed by locus: A, B, C, DRB1 and DQB1 were typed in roughly 620-630 donors, DQA1 in about 500, DPA1 in some 610, and DPB1 in 450 to 490. About five DR-DQ haplotypes were handled as single units for association and clustering because linkage in the cohort was strong. Among about 410 genotyped donors of the cohort, an average of roughly 230,000 unique TCR beta nucleotide sequences was sequenced per donor, of which 15% to 20% were non-productive. Overall study outcomes, separate from this receptor: The authors suggested that the approach could potentially be generalized to other disease states and immunological phenotypes. A later analysis found that HLA-associated TCR beta chains were more clonally expanded and had lower generation probabilities than equally common non-associated chains. An earlier analysis of some 560 of the donors showed that most TCR beta V segments appeared in productive rearrangements either about 87% or about 30% of the time, which broadly matched IMGT annotations. The sequencing pipeline was judged likely to have produced a cluster of highly shared sequence variants as a technical artifact. A later analysis found that TCR association rates varied across HLA loci, with DRB1 alleles showing the most associated TCRs and HLA-C alleles the fewest. Most TCR sequences were observed very rarely across donors, whereas some public TCRs were present in many individuals. Because counts were too low, 15 to 20 rarely observed V segments, including chromosome 9 orphons, were left out of the earlier analysis of roughly 600 of the donors. A later analysis found that most CMV-associated TCR beta chains appeared HLA-restricted, with HLA associations seemingly driven largely by CMV exposure. A further reported finding was that TCR beta sequences accurately predicted the HLA-A and HLA-B alleles for most subjects in the first cohort. Some IMGT-functional V segments, including TRBV6-2 and TRBV6-3, could not be told apart with the 87-base-pair reads, so those segments were excluded. Because some donors lacked HLA typing at each locus, the association tests relied only on the typed subset. Roughly uniform sequencing depth across donors was assumed in presence/absence analyses, although this assumption may not hold. In both the original and validation cohorts, the classifier was reported to diagnose cytomegalovirus status with high specificity and sensitivity. In vitro tests confirmed that three of the cytomegalovirus-associated TCR beta chains recognize cytomegalovirus antigens. In a later genetic analysis, a missense DCLRE1C variant was associated with V-gene and J-gene trimming of TCR beta chains, and the association was replicated in an independent cohort. The cohort was sequenced for TCR beta chains only, and without alpha or paired-chain data the features that could be detected were limited. Linkage disequilibrium might explain the correlated functional status among segregating V segments, but an unknown experimental factor could not be ruled out. For the cohort, immune exposure information was limited to CMV serostatus. In a later analysis, 16,951 TCR beta sequences were associated with specific HLA alleles at a false discovery rate of 0.05. Several of the top co-occurrence clusters appeared to be linked to parvovirus B19, influenza, CMV and Epstein-Barr virus, according to a later analysis. When HLA alleles, especially DR and DQ, strongly co-occurred, TCR associations were difficult to assign to individual alleles. A later genetic analysis reported fewer N-insertions in productive TCRs among donors in an Asian-associated ancestry cluster than the roughly 690-donor mean. The study listed approximately 160 TCR beta chains as associated with cytomegalovirus.

This clonotype was obtained from a man aged 30 to 39 in good health and CMV-seronegative. The specimen sequenced was PBMCs. The sequence is built from TRBV5-1 and TRBJ2-5; no D segment can be confidently identified. The J call may be mistaken, given a closer DNA end match to TRBJ2-7. The CDR3 reads as follows: CASSSTRSYEQYF. The nucleotides are TGCGCCAGCAGCTCCACACGGAGCTACGAGCAGTACTTC.